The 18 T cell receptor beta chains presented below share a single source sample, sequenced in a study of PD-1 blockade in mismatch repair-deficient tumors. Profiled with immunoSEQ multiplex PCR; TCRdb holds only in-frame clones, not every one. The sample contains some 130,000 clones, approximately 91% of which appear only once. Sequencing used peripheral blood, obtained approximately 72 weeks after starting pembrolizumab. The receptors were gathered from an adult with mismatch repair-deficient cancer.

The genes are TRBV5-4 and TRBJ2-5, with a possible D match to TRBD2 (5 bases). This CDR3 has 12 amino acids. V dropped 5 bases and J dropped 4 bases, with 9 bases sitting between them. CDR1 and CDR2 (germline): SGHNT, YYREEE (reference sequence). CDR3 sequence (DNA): TGTGCCAGCAGTAGAGGGTCAGAGACCCAGTACTTC. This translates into CASSRGSETQYF.

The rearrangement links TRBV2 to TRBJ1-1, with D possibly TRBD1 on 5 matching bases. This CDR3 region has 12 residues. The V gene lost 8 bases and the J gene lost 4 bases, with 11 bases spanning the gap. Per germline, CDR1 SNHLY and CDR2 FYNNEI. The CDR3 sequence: CASGALTTEAFF. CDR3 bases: TGTGCCAGCGGGGCACTAACCACTGAAGCTTTCTTT.

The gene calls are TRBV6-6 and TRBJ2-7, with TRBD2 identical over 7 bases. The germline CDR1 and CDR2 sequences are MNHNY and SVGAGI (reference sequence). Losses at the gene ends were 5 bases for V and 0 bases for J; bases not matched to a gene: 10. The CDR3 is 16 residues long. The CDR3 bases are TGTGCCAGCAGTCCCCTGGCGGGAGAAAACTCCTACGAGCAGTACTTC. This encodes CASSPLAGENSYEQYF.

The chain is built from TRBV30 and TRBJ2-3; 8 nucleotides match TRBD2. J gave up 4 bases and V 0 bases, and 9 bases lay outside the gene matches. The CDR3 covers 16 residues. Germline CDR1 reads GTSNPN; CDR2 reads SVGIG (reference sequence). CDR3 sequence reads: CAWSVYLAGKADTQYF. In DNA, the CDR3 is TGTGCCTGGAGTGTTTATTTAGCGGGAAAAGCAGATACGCAGTATTTT. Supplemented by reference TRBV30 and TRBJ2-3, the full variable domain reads SQTIHQWPATLVQPVGSPLSLECTVEGTSNPNLYWYRQAAGRGLQLLFYSVGIGQISSEVPQNLSASRPQDRQFILSSKKLLLSDSGFYLCAWSVYLAGKADTQYFGPGTRLTVL.

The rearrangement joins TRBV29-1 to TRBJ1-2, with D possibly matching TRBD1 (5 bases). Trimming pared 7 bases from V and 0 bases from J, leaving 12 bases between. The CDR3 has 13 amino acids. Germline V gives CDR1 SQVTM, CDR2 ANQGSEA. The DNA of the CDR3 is TGCAGCGCCGGGACGGCCGCTAACTATGGCTACACCTTC. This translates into CSAGTAANYGYTF.

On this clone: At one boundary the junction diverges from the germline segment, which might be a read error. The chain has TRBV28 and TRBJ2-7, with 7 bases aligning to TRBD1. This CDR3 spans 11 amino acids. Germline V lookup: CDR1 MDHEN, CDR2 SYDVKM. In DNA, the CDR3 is TGTGCCAGCAGTTTCGGACAGGCTTCGAACTTC. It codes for CASSFGQASNF.

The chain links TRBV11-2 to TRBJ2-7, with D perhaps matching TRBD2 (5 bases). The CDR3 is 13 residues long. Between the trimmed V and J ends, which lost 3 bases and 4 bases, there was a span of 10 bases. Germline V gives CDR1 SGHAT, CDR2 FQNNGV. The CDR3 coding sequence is TGTGCCAGCAGCTTGAGGGAGTGGTACGAGCAGTACTTC. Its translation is CASSLREWYEQYF.

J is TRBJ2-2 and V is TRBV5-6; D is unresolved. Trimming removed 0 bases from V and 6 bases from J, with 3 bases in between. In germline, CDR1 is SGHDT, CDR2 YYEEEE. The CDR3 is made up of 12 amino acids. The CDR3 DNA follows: TGTGCCAGCAGCTTGGTAGCCGGGGAGCTGTTTTTT. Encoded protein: CASSLVAGELFF.

The CDR3 loop is CASSIVGQGAYEQYF. The CDR3 bases are TGTGCCAGTAGTATAGTGGGGCAGGGGGCCTACGAGCAGTACTTC. The chain links TRBV19 to TRBJ2-7, with 7 bases matching TRBD1. The CDR3 has 15 residues. CDR1 is LNHDA and CDR2 is SQIVND in the germline V gene (reference sequence). V shed 1 base and J 2 bases; nucleotides not matched to a gene: 5. The complete variable domain, with remaining parts taken from reference TRBV19 and TRBJ2-7, reads DGGITQSPKYLFRKEGQNVTLSCEQNLNHDAMYWYRQDPGQGLRLIYYSQIVNDFQKGDIAEGYSVSREKKESFPLTVTSAQKNPTAFYLCASSIVGQGAYEQYFGPGTRLTVT.

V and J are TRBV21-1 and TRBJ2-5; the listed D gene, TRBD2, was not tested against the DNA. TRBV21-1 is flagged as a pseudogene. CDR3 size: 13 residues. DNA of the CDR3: TGTGCCAGCAGCAAAGCTACTAAAGAGACCCAGTACTTC. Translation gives CASSKATKETQYF.

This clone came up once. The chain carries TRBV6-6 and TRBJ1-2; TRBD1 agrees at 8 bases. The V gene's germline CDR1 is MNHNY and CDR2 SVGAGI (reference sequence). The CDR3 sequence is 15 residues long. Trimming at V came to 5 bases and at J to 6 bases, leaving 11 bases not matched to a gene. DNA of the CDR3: TGTGCCAGCAGTCCACTGACAGGGGTGAACAATGGCTACACCTTC. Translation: CASSPLTGVNNGYTF.

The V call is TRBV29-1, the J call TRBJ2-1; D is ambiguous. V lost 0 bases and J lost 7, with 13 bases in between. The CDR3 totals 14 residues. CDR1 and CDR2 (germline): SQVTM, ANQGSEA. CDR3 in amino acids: CSVEDPGSRNEQFF. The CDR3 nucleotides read TGCAGCGTTGAAGATCCCGGCAGTAGAAATGAGCAGTTCTTC.

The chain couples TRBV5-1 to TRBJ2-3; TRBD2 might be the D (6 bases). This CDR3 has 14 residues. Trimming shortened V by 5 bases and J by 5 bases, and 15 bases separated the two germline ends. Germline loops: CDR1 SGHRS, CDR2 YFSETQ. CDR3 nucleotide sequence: TGCGCCAGCAGGCTGGACGGGAGTATAGATACGCAGTATTTT. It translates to CASRLDGSIDTQYF.

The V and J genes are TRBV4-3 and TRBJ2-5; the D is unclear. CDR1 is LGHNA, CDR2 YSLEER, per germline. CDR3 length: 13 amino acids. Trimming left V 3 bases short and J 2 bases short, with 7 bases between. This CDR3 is CASSHYRQETQYF. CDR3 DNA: TGCGCCAGCAGCCATTACAGACAAGAGACCCAGTACTTC.

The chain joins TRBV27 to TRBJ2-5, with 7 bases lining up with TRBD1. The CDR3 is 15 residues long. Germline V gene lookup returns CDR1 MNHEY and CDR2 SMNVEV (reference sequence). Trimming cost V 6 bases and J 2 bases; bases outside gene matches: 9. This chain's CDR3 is CASRTGTVPQETQYF. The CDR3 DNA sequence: TGTGCCAGCAGGACCGGGACAGTGCCACAAGAGACCCAGTACTTC.

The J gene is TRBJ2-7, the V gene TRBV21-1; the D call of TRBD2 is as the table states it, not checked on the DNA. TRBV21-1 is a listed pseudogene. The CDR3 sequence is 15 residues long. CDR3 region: CASSHGTSGIYEQYF. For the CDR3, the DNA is TGTGCCAGCAGCCACGGGACTAGCGGGATATACGAGCAGTACTTC.

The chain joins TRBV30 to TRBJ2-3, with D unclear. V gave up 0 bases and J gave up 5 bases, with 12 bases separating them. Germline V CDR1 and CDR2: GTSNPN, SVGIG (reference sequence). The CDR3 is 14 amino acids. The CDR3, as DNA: TGTGCCTGGAGTGTTGTCTCCTCGGGAGATACGCAGTATTTT. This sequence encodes CAWSVVSSGDTQYF. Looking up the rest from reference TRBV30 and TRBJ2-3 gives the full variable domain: SQTIHQWPATLVQPVGSPLSLECTVEGTSNPNLYWYRQAAGRGLQLLFYSVGIGQISSEVPQNLSASRPQDRQFILSSKKLLLSDSGFYLCAWSVVSSGDTQYFGPGTRLTVL.

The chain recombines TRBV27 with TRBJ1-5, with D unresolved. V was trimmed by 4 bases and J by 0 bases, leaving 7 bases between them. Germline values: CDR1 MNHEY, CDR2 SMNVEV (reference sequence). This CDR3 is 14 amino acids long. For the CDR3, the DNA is TGTGCCAGCAGTTCCGGATATAGCAATCAGCCCCAGCATTTT. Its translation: CASSSGYSNQPQHF.